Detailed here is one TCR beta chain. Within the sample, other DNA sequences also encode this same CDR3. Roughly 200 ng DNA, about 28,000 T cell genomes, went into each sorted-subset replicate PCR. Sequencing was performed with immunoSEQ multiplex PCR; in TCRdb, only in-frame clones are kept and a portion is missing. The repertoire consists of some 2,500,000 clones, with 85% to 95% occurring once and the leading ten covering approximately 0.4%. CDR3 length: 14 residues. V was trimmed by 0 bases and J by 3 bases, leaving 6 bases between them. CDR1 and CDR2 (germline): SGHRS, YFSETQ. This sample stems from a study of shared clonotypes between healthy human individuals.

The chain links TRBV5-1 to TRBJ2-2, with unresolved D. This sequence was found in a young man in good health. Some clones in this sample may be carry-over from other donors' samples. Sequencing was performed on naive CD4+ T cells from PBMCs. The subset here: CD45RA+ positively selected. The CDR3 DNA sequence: TGCGCCAGCAGCTTGGCAGGAGACACCGGGGAGCTGTTTTTT. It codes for CASSLAGDTGELFF. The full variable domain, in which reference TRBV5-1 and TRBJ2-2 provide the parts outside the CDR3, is KAGVTQTPRYLIKTRGQQVTLSCSPISGHRSVSWYQQTPGQGLQFLFEYFSETQRNKGNFPGRFSGRQFSNSRSEMNVSTLELGDSALYLCASSLAGDTGELFFGEGSRLTVL.